Following are 29 T cell receptor beta chains from one sample sequenced in a study of cytomegalovirus exposure and HLA in healthy donors. Method: immunoSEQ multiplex PCR; TCRdb's copy keeps in-frame clones and lacks some. This table holds tens of thousands of clones, roughly 89% found once. Specimen: PBMCs. These receptors all come from a young woman in good health and CMV-seropositive.

The chain is built from TRBV4-2 and TRBJ1-6; TRBD1 matches at 10 bases. The CDR3 sequence is 17 residues long. Trimming took 4 bases from V and 7 from J; bases not matched to a gene: 10. Germline V gives CDR1 LGHNA, CDR2 YNFKEQ. DNA of the CDR3: TGTGCCAGCAGCCCGAGGGACAGGGGTGTTTGGAATTCACCCCTCCACTTT. This codes for CASSPRDRGVWNSPLHF.

The chain links TRBV7-8 to TRBJ2-7; TRBD1 matches at 7 bases. The CDR3 contains 13 residues. Germline V gene data show CDR1 as SGHVS and CDR2 as FQNEAQ. The V and J ends lost 4 bases and 4 bases, in that order; junction bases with no gene match: 4. The CDR3 reads CASSSGTEYEQYF. CDR3 coding DNA: TGTGCCAGCAGCTCTGGGACAGAGTACGAGCAGTACTTC.

V is TRBV30 and J is TRBJ1-5; TRBD1 matches at 8 bases. The CDR3 consists of 13 residues. CDR1 and CDR2 from the germline V gene are GTSNPN and SVGIG (reference sequence). The J segment lost 2 bases and the V segment lost 8 bases, leaving 5 bases of the junction unmatched. The CDR3 protein is CAGSTGGNQPQHF. The CDR3 bases are TGTGCCGGATCGACAGGGGGCAATCAGCCCCAGCATTTT. Variable domain in full (rest from reference TRBV30 and TRBJ1-5): SQTIHQWPATLVQPVGSPLSLECTVEGTSNPNLYWYRQAAGRGLQLLFYSVGIGQISSEVPQNLSASRPQDRQFILSSKKLLLSDSGFYLCAGSTGGNQPQHFGDGTRLSIL.

The chain carries TRBV6-1 and TRBJ2-7; D is uncertain. Germline CDR1 reads MNHNS; CDR2 reads SASEGT. The V end was cut by 3 bases, the J end by 0 bases, with 9 bases between. The CDR3 extends over 14 amino acids. CDR3 residues: CASSDENSSYEQYF. The DNA for the CDR3 is TGTGCCAGCAGTGATGAGAATAGCTCCTACGAGCAGTACTTC.

DNA of the CDR3: TGTGCCAGCAACCCAGCGGGGAGATTAGAGACCCAGTACTTC. Its protein product is CASNPAGRLETQYF. This chain connects TRBV28 to TRBJ2-5; 7 bases align to TRBD2. There are 14 residues in the CDR3. Germline lookup yields CDR1 MDHEN and CDR2 SYDVKM. Unmatched junction bases numbered 9, after V lost 7 bases and J lost 4 bases.

The chain carries TRBV29-1 and TRBJ2-1; TRBD1 matches at 11 bases. Per the germline V gene, CDR1 is SQVTM and CDR2 is ANQGSEA. The CDR3 length is 14 residues. The V and J ends lost 5 bases and 8 bases, in that order; junction bases with no gene match: 8. CDR3 loop: CSVPPGQGEYEQFF. The DNA for the CDR3 is TGCAGCGTTCCCCCGGGACAGGGGGAATATGAGCAGTTCTTC.

The rearrangement joins TRBV7-6 to TRBJ1-3; D possibly corresponds to TRBD1 (6 bases). The CDR3 consists of 16 residues. Per the germline V gene, CDR1 is SGHVS and CDR2 is FNYEAQ. Trimming took off 0 bases at V and 0 bases at J, with 9 bases between the two ends. Here the CDR3 reads CASSLAETGSGNTIYF. In nucleotides, the CDR3 is TGTGCCAGCAGCTTAGCGGAGACAGGCTCTGGAAACACCATATATTTT.

This clone was detected only once. The rearrangement links TRBV9 to TRBJ2-1; 11 nucleotides agree with TRBD2. Germline CDR1 SGDLS, CDR2 YYNGEE. The CDR3 is 16 amino acids. J lost 9 bases, V lost 0 bases, and 8 bases had no gene match. The CDR3 DNA follows: TGTGCCAGCAGCGTAGCTGGTAGCGGGAGGGCGTCTGAGCAGTTCTTC. Translating gives CASSVAGSGRASEQFF. The variable domain in full, completed from reference TRBV9 and TRBJ2-1, reads DSGVTQTPKHLITATGQRVTLRCSPRSGDLSVYWYQQSLDQGLQFLIQYYNGEERAKGNILERFSAQQFPDLHSELNLSSLELGDSALYFCASSVAGSGRASEQFFGPGTRLTVL.

This clone was detected only a few times. This chain uses TRBV6-4 with TRBJ2-1, with 10 bases aligning to TRBD2. Germline-derived CDR1 and CDR2 are MRHNA and SNTAGT. The CDR3 runs to 15 residues. V was clipped by 3 bases and J by 6 bases; unmatched bases: 5. CDR3 residues: CASSETASGSNEQFF. Written as DNA, the CDR3 is TGTGCCAGCAGTGAAACGGCTAGCGGGAGCAATGAGCAGTTCTTC.

Comments on this clone: Other DNA sequences in the sample encode the same CDR3. V usage is TRBV4-1 and J usage is TRBJ2-3; D may be TRBD2 (7 bases). CDR1 and CDR2 (germline): MGHRA, YSYEKL. Trimming took off 2 bases at V and 2 bases at J, with 17 bases between the two ends. This CDR3 region has 17 residues. CDR3 protein: CASSQPVGGAITDTQYF. The DNA for the CDR3 is TGCGCCAGCAGCCAACCGGTTGGGGGGGCCATCACAGATACGCAGTATTTT.

The chain links TRBV6-1 to TRBJ2-3; possible D gene TRBD1, 7 bases. Per the germline V gene, CDR1 is MNHNS and CDR2 is SASEGT. The CDR3 runs 17 residues. Trimming removed 3 bases at V and 1 base at J, with 17 bases between. DNA for the CDR3: TGTGCCAGCAGTGACTGGTCAGGAGGGGGCGGCACAGATACGCAGTATTTT. It translates to CASSDWSGGGGTDTQYF.

The genes are TRBV5-1 and TRBJ1-6, with 8 bases identical to TRBD1. This CDR3 is 17 amino acids long. The J segment lost 5 bases and the V segment lost 3 bases, leaving 10 bases of the junction unmatched. Germline CDR1 reads SGHRS; CDR2 reads YFSETQ. DNA for the CDR3: TGCGCCAGCAGCTGGGGGCCCTTACAGGGGGATAATTCACCCCTCCACTTT. Translating gives CASSWGPLQGDNSPLHF.

The V gene is TRBV6-1, the J gene TRBJ1-6; D is uncertain. V was cut by 11 bases and J by 0 bases, with 8 bases left in between. This CDR3 is 13 amino acids long. Germline V gene lookup returns CDR1 MNHNS and CDR2 SASEGT. The CDR3 nucleotides are TGTGCCGTTACAGCCTCCTATAATTCACCCCTCCACTTT. Translating it yields CAVTASYNSPLHF.

V is TRBV4-1 and J is TRBJ1-3; 10 bases agree with TRBD1. The junction had 5 bases not matched to a gene; V was cut back by 0 bases and J by 3 bases. CDR1 MGHRA and CDR2 YSYEKL come from the germline V gene. The CDR3 runs 17 residues. The CDR3 spells CASSQESGQGGGNTIYF. DNA of the CDR3: TGCGCCAGCAGCCAAGAAAGTGGACAGGGGGGTGGAAACACCATATATTTT.

The genes are TRBV30 and TRBJ2-2; 9 bases agree with TRBD1. The junction had 3 bases not matched to a gene; V was cut back by 3 bases and J by 4 bases. The CDR3 has 14 residues. Looked up from germline, CDR1 is GTSNPN and CDR2 is SVGIG (reference sequence). The CDR3 reads CAWRGQGFTGELFF. In DNA, the CDR3 is TGTGCCTGGAGGGGACAGGGCTTCACCGGGGAGCTGTTTTTT.

The chain joins TRBV6-1 to TRBJ1-4; D possibly corresponds to TRBD1 (6 bases). Germline CDR1 and CDR2: MNHNS and SASEGT. This CDR3 has 16 amino acids. Trimming took 0 bases from V and 8 from J, leaving 16 bases between them. The CDR3 DNA follows: TGTGCCAGCAGTGAAGCAGCCGGGACAACGGGGGAAAAACTGTTTTTT. Its translation is CASSEAAGTTGEKLFF.

The CDR3 coding sequence is TGTGCCAGCAGCTTGGGAGCAGTTGGTTTAGCTCAGCCCCAGCATTTT. Its protein product is CASSLGAVGLAQPQHF. The chain has TRBV5-5 and TRBJ1-5; the D is unclear. CDR1 and CDR2 from the germline V gene are SGHKS and YYEKEE (reference sequence). V was trimmed by 0 bases and J by 6 bases, leaving 16 bases between them. This CDR3 comprises 16 residues.

This chain joins TRBV4-1 and TRBJ2-1; 8 positions agree with TRBD2. Germline loops: CDR1 MGHRA, CDR2 YSYEKL. The CDR3 extends over 14 amino acids. The V segment lost 4 bases and the J segment 8 bases; nucleotides outside the gene matches: 7. CDR3 DNA sequence: TGCGCCAGCAGCCTGAGACTAGCGATGGATGAGCAGTTCTTC. Protein sequence: CASSLRLAMDEQFF.

This clone appeared once. This rearrangement joins TRBV10-2 to TRBJ2-2; 8 bases match TRBD1. The CDR3 is made up of 15 amino acids. The germline CDR1 and CDR2 sequences are WSHSY and SAAADI. J gave up 5 bases and V 6 bases, and 8 bases lay outside the gene matches. CDR3 coding DNA: TGCGCCAGCAGGGACAGGGCGGATGGTACCGGGGAGCTGTTTTTT. Translation gives CASRDRADGTGELFF.

This chain connects TRBV9 to TRBJ2-7, with D possibly being TRBD2 (5 bases). This CDR3 spans 15 amino acids. The V end lost 0 bases, the J end lost 9 bases, and 19 bases lay between the germline ends. Germline-derived CDR1 and CDR2 are SGDLS and YYNGEE. The CDR3 reads CASSVDVEGRVGQYF. CDR3 nucleotides: TGTGCCAGCAGCGTAGATGTTGAGGGAAGGGTCGGGCAGTACTTC.

The chain joins TRBV9 to TRBJ2-3; 8 bases fit TRBD2. Germline assignment: CDR1 SGDLS and CDR2 YYNGEE. The CDR3 is 16 amino acids. V shed 1 base and J 1 base; nucleotides not matched to a gene: 5. In DNA form, the CDR3 reads TGTGCCAGCAGCGTACGGGGGGGGCAGGGCACAGATACGCAGTATTTT. Amino acid sequence: CASSVRGGQGTDTQYF.

This CDR3 is CASSYGGTDTEAFF. As DNA, the CDR3 is TGTGCCAGCAGTTACGGGGGGACAGACACTGAAGCTTTCTTT. The chain carries TRBV6-6 and TRBJ1-1, with TRBD1 identical over 7 bases. CDR3 length: 14 amino acids. Germline CDR1 MNHNY, CDR2 SVGAGI (reference sequence). With 2 bases clipped from V and 3 bases from J, the junction kept 3 bases outside the gene matches.

The V and J genes are TRBV18 and TRBJ1-1; no firm D call. The CDR3 loop spans 14 amino acids. From germline, CDR1 is KGHSH and CDR2 LQKENI. V shed 8 bases and J shed 1 base, with 14 bases lying between them. The CDR3 DNA follows: TGTGCCAGCCACCTAGGTGGGTCGAACACTGAAGCTTTCTTT. Its protein is CASHLGGSNTEAFF.

This chain joins TRBV6-5 and TRBJ2-7, with D possibly TRBD1 on 5 matching bases. Trimming cost V 7 bases and J 6 bases, with 10 bases left between them. The CDR3 loop spans 11 amino acids. Germline lookup yields CDR1 MNHEY and CDR2 SVGAGI. The CDR3 is CASTREGEQYF. CDR3 in DNA: TGTGCCAGCACCAGGGAAGGCGAGCAGTACTTC.

The chain links TRBV2 to TRBJ2-7; D is unclear. Looked up from germline, CDR1 is SNHLY and CDR2 is FYNNEI. The CDR3 is 12 residues long. Trimming removed 3 bases at V and 3 bases at J, with 6 bases between. CDR3 DNA sequence: TGTGCCAGCAGTGAGGCCAGCTACGAGCAGTACTTC. Its protein is CASSEASYEQYF.

The chain joins TRBV5-6 to TRBJ1-2, with 7 bases identical to TRBD1. Germline V gives CDR1 SGHDT, CDR2 YYEEEE. V gave up 3 bases and J gave up 4 bases; unmatched junction bases: 6. CDR3 length equals 14 residues. The CDR3 spells CASSSRGLGYGYTF. In nucleotides, the CDR3 is TGTGCCAGCAGCTCAAGGGGGCTTGGCTATGGCTACACCTTC.

The table lists this clone with a count of one. The chain carries TRBV7-9 and TRBJ1-2; TRBD1 matches 7 bases. Germline CDR1 reads SEHNR; CDR2 reads FQNEAQ (reference sequence). This CDR3 region has 14 residues. The J segment lost 7 bases and the V segment lost 7 bases, leaving 12 bases of the junction unmatched. Written as DNA, the CDR3 is TGTGCCAGCACTACCGGGACAGCAGGCTTTGGCTACACCTTC. Protein sequence: CASTTGTAGFGYTF. The full variable domain, completed using reference TRBV7-9 and TRBJ1-2, is DTGVSQNPRHKITKRGQNVTFRCDPISEHNRLYWYRQTLGQGPEFLTYFQNEAQLEKSRLLSDRFSAERPKGSFSTLEIQRTEQGDSAMYLCASTTGTAGFGYTFGSGTRLTVV.

This chain joins TRBV10-3 and TRBJ1-4; D not certain. The CDR3 is 12 residues long. The germline CDR1 and CDR2 sequences are ENHRY and SYGVKD. The chain's CDR3 is CAIAGADEKLFF. CDR3 DNA: TGTGCTATCGCCGGAGCGGATGAAAAACTGTTTTTT.

The J gene is TRBJ2-1, the V gene TRBV28, with 10 bases fitting TRBD2. The CDR3 has 14 amino acids. Unmatched junction bases numbered 7, after V lost 8 bases and J lost 6 bases. Per germline, CDR1 MDHEN and CDR2 SYDVKM. Here the CDR3 reads CASRRRLAGNEQFF. The CDR3 DNA is TGTGCCAGCCGCAGAAGACTAGCGGGCAATGAGCAGTTCTTC.